The clone carrying this TCR beta chain has just a few counts. The source of the sample is a study of Graves' ophthalmopathy and Graves' hyperthyroidism. Sampling over 8 ml of fresh peripheral blood provided the PBMCs. Amplification from RNA transcripts yielded the TCR beta CDR3 regions. First-round RT-PCR relied on HTBI primers, and a second-round multiplex PCR came next. One entry per CDR3 protein results from TCRdb running MiXCR on the multiplex PCR reads. The sample includes roughly 400,000 distinct CDR3 sequences, less than 20% seen only once; the top ten take roughly 7%. CDR1 is LNHDA and CDR2 is SQIVND in the germline V gene (reference sequence). V lost 5 bases and J lost 0, with 13 bases in between. The CDR3 extends over 15 amino acids.

The V and J genes are TRBV19 and TRBJ1-1, with D perhaps TRBD1 (5 bases). Sequences were obtained from peripheral blood. This receptor was obtained from a woman between 18 and 29 years old with stable Graves' hyperthyroidism. The DNA of the CDR3 is TGTGCCAGTAGTTGGGGAGGGGTCATGAACACTGAAGCTTTCTTT. Translated: CASSWGGVMNTEAFF.